Following are 24 T cell receptor beta chains from one sample sequenced in a study of CD8 T cells in ankylosing spondylitis. The study's findings and limits: There was a TCR beta motif, made of several highly homologous variants, that appeared characteristic of ankylosing spondylitis blood.

These TCRs' antigens remain unknown. TCRdb reprocessed the 5' RACE reads via MiXCR and lists one record per CDR3 protein. This table has some 700,000 distinct CDR3 sequences, over 15% appearing once. Source material: blood, either unsorted or a sorted T cell fraction (not recorded which). Receptor source: a male donor with ankylosing spondylitis.

This clonotype showed up just a few times. The gene calls are TRBV12-3 or TRBV12-4 and TRBJ2-7; D is ambiguous. Trimming stripped 5 bases from V and 3 bases from J, with 17 bases between. This CDR3 is built from 15 residues. In nucleotides, the CDR3 is TGTGCCAGCAGTCTTCGGTTAGGGCCCAGCTACGAGCAGTACTTC. It specifies CASSLRLGPSYEQYF.

This clonotype was observed a few times. The J gene is TRBJ1-6, the V gene TRBV20-1; a possible D gene is TRBD1 (6 bases). Germline V gene sequence: CDR1 DFQATT, CDR2 SNEGSKA (reference sequence). V dropped 5 bases and J dropped 10 bases, with 18 bases sitting between them. The CDR3 runs to 14 residues. The CDR3 coding sequence is TGCAGTGCTGGCCCGGGACAAAACGAATCACCCCTCCACTTT. Amino acid sequence: CSAGPGQNESPLHF.

CDR3 bases: TGTGCCAGCAGTGATCAAACGTCCGGGGCGACTCTGGGTAGATACTTC. Its translation is CASSDQTSGATLGRYF. J is TRBJ2-7 and V is TRBV2; D is perhaps TRBD1 or TRBD2 (5 bases each). CDR3 length: 16 amino acids. CDR1 and CDR2 (germline): SNHLY, FYNNEI. V was pared by 3 bases and J by 13 bases, with 28 bases between.

This chain joins TRBV29-1 and TRBJ1-1; D perhaps matches TRBD1 (5 bases). This CDR3 contains 16 residues. The V and J ends lost 6 bases and 3 bases respectively, with 23 bases between them. From germline, CDR1 is SQVTM and CDR2 ANQGSEA. This CDR3 reads CSVTRGISGADTEAFF. CDR3 sequence (DNA): TGCAGCGTGACTCGGGGGATATCTGGGGCGGACACTGAAGCTTTCTTT.

The table lists this clonotype with many counts. The chain carries TRBV6-2 or TRBV6-3 and TRBJ2-7; tentatively, D is TRBD1 (6 bases). CDR1 MNHEY and CDR2 SVGEGT come from the germline V gene. The CDR3 runs 14 residues. Between the trimmed V and J ends, which lost 7 bases and 1 base, there was a span of 14 bases. The CDR3 spells CASTQGKGSYEQYF. The CDR3, as DNA: TGTGCCAGCACCCAGGGGAAGGGTTCCTACGAGCAGTACTTC.

This chain joins TRBV2 and TRBJ2-3; D may match TRBD1 or TRBD2 (6 bases each). Per germline, CDR1 SNHLY and CDR2 FYNNEI. The CDR3 loop spans 16 amino acids. Trimming removed 3 bases at V and 5 bases at J, with 18 bases between. DNA of the CDR3: TGTGCCAGCAGTGACCCCTCCCGGGGGCTTGGAGATACGCAGTATTTT. This encodes CASSDPSRGLGDTQYF. Variable domain in full (rest from reference TRBV2 and TRBJ2-3): EPEVTQTPSHQVTQMGQEVILRCVPISNHLYFYWYRQILGQKVEFLVSFYNNEISEKSEIFDDQFSVERPDGSNFTLKIRSTKLEDSAMYFCASSDPSRGLGDTQYFGPGTRLTVL.

This clonotype has just a few counts. The rearrangement uses TRBV20-1 and TRBJ1-2; D is undetermined. The CDR3 has 13 amino acids. The V and J ends lost 1 base and 3 bases respectively, with 9 bases between them. Germline V gene lookup returns CDR1 DFQATT and CDR2 SNEGSKA (reference sequence). The CDR3 bases are TGCAGTGCTAGAGTGGGTCCCGACTATGGCTACACCTTC. It yields the protein CSARVGPDYGYTF.

This clonotype was seen a handful of times. This sequence joins TRBV29-1 and TRBJ1-1; 7 nucleotides align to TRBD1. CDR3 size: 13 residues. CDR1 and CDR2 (germline): SQVTM, ANQGSEA. After removal of 6 bases from V and 1 base from J, the junction contained 5 bases not matched to a gene. The CDR3 bases are TGCAGCGTCCACCGGGACAGGAACACTGAAGCTTTCTTT. Its translation: CSVHRDRNTEAFF.

This clonotype was seen at least ten times. The J gene is TRBJ1-2, the V gene TRBV12-3 or TRBV12-4; unclear D gene. The CDR3 contains 12 residues. Trimming removed 3 bases from V and 4 bases from J, with 6 bases in between. The CDR3 loop reads CASSFSVYGYTF. The CDR3 region has the DNA TGTGCCAGCAGTTTTTCCGTCTATGGCTACACCTTC.

J is TRBJ2-3 and V is TRBV20-1; D is possibly TRBD2 (6 bases). The CDR3 consists of 15 residues. Trimming left V 1 base short and J 4 bases short, with 15 bases between. CDR1 is DFQATT, CDR2 SNEGSKA, per germline (reference sequence). CDR3 loop: CSARAEAGGPDTQYF. CDR3 nucleotides: TGCAGTGCTAGAGCTGAGGCAGGAGGGCCAGATACGCAGTATTTT.

This clonotype was recorded a few times. This chain joins TRBV4-3 and TRBJ2-7; 11 bases are a match to TRBD1. Trimming removed 0 bases from V and 3 bases from J; junction bases left unmatched: 4. CDR1 is LGHNA and CDR2 is YSLEER in the germline V gene. CDR3 size: 16 residues. The CDR3 reads CASSQDFGTGGYEQYF. CDR3 sequence (DNA): TGCGCCAGCAGCCAAGATTTCGGGACAGGGGGCTACGAGCAGTACTTC.

This clonotype occurred a few times. The gene calls are TRBV24-1 and TRBJ2-1; D might be TRBD2 (5 bases). The V and J ends lost 1 base and 5 bases respectively, with 14 bases between them. This CDR3 has 16 amino acids. Germline V CDR1 and CDR2: KGHDR, SFDVKD. The CDR3 protein is CATSDFGGGSDNEQFF. CDR3 coding DNA: TGTGCCACCAGTGATTTTGGCGGAGGTAGTGACAATGAGCAGTTCTTC.

This clonotype was picked up a small number of times. This rearrangement joins TRBV9 to TRBJ2-7, with 8 bases that match TRBD1. CDR1 SGDLS and CDR2 YYNGEE come from the germline V gene. The ends lost 3 bases at V and 2 bases at J; junction bases unmatched: 1. The length of the CDR3 is 13 residues. The CDR3 reads CASSATGAYEQYF. The CDR3 DNA follows: TGTGCCAGCAGCGCGACAGGGGCCTACGAGCAGTACTTC.

This clonotype showed up just once. The chain uses TRBV3-1 and TRBJ2-1; D remains ambiguous. Looked up from germline, CDR1 is LGHDT and CDR2 is YNNKEL (reference sequence). The CDR3 totals 14 residues. Trimming removed 0 bases at V and 8 bases at J, with 11 bases between. CDR3 sequence reads: CASSQEASWHEQFF. Written as DNA, the CDR3 is TGTGCCAGCAGCCAAGAGGCTAGTTGGCATGAGCAGTTCTTC.

This clonotype showed up just a few times. This chain connects TRBV20-1 to TRBJ1-4; TRBD1 matches 9 bases. Trimming removed 1 base from V and 7 bases from J; junction bases left unmatched: 1. Germline CDR1 reads DFQATT; CDR2 reads SNEGSKA (reference sequence). CDR3 length: 13 residues. CDR3 sequence: CSARGQGVEKLFF. CDR3 nucleotide sequence: TGCAGTGCTAGAGGACAGGGGGTTGAAAAACTGTTTTTT.

The table lists this clonotype with a few counts. This chain links TRBV11-3 with TRBJ2-5; D might be TRBD1 (5 bases). Trimming stripped 2 bases from V and 0 bases from J, with 13 bases between. Germline lookup yields CDR1 SGHNT and CDR2 YENEEA. The CDR3 loop spans 16 amino acids. Written as DNA, the CDR3 is TGTGCCAGCAGCTTACTACCGACAGCCTACCAAGAGACCCAGTACTTC. It codes for CASSLLPTAYQETQYF.

This clonotype has a count of ten or more. The chain is built from TRBV12-3 or TRBV12-4 and TRBJ2-6; D is uncertain. The CDR3 has 15 residues. The V end lost 6 bases, the J end lost 0 bases, and 9 bases lay between the germline ends. CDR3 nucleotides: TGTGCCAGCAGCGTAGGGTCCTCTGGGGCCAACGTCCTGACTTTC. This translates into CASSVGSSGANVLTF.

The V call is TRBV3-1, the J call TRBJ2-3; D not certain. The V end was cut by 0 bases, the J end by 2 bases, with 3 bases between. The CDR3 has 13 amino acids. The V gene's germline CDR1 is LGHDT and CDR2 YNNKEL (reference sequence). The CDR3 region is CASSQDDTDTQYF. In nucleotides, the CDR3 is TGTGCCAGCAGCCAAGACGACACAGATACGCAGTATTTT.

This clonotype came up a few times. The chain uses TRBV7-2 and TRBJ2-3, with 8 nucleotides matching TRBD2. CDR3 size: 17 residues. The ends lost 4 bases at V and 4 bases at J; junction bases unmatched: 13. The germline V gene has CDR1 SGHTA and CDR2 FQGNSA. CDR3 sequence (DNA): TGTGCCAGCAGCTCGGGGTTAGCGGGATTAGGGGCAGATACGCAGTATTTT. It yields the protein CASSSGLAGLGADTQYF.

This chain links TRBV2 with TRBJ1-3, with D hard to call. The CDR3 loop spans 14 amino acids. V was clipped by 3 bases and J by 4 bases, with 10 bases between them. Germline CDR1 and CDR2: SNHLY and FYNNEI. The CDR3 region is CASSDRVSGNTIYF. CDR3 nucleotides: TGTGCCAGCAGTGATAGGGTATCGGGAAACACCATATATTTT.

V gene TRBV5-6 combines with J gene TRBJ2-1; D is possibly TRBD1 or TRBD2 (5 bases each). In germline, CDR1 is SGHDT, CDR2 YYEEEE. Trimming shortened V by 3 bases and J by 3 bases, and 16 bases separated the two germline ends. This CDR3 is built from 16 residues. The CDR3 sequence is CASSWGWGRIYNEQFF. The CDR3, as DNA: TGTGCCAGCAGCTGGGGCTGGGGACGGATCTACAATGAGCAGTTCTTC.

A few counts support this clonotype. The chain employs TRBV10-2 and TRBJ2-1; D perhaps matches TRBD1 (6 bases). CDR1 and CDR2 from the germline V gene are WSHSY and SAAADI. V lost 2 bases, J lost 15 bases, and 17 bases lay in between. The CDR3 contains 13 residues. The chain's CDR3 is CASSEPGTSPGFF. The DNA of the CDR3 is TGCGCCAGCAGTGAGCCCGGGACATCCCCCGGGTTCTTC.

This clonotype was seen more than once but under ten times. The chain has TRBV6-5 and TRBJ2-1; TRBD2 matches at 8 bases. The length of the CDR3 is 16 residues. Germline V gives CDR1 MNHEY, CDR2 SVGAGI. V lost 6 bases to trimming and J lost 6 bases; unmatched junction nucleotides: 13. CDR3 in DNA: TGTGCCAGCAGATACCAAGCGGGAGTGCCGCTCAATGAGCAGTTCTTC. It translates to CASRYQAGVPLNEQFF.

This chain connects TRBV6-2 or TRBV6-3 to TRBJ2-5, with 8 bases matching TRBD1. Trimming at V came to 6 bases and at J to 1 base, leaving 7 bases not matched to a gene. The CDR3 extends over 15 amino acids. Germline lookup yields CDR1 MNHEY and CDR2 SVGEGT. The CDR3 loop is CASRNSGGVQETQYF. The DNA of the CDR3 is TGTGCCAGCAGAAATTCAGGGGGCGTCCAAGAGACCCAGTACTTC.